A single sample is the source of the 13 T cell receptor beta chains below, sequenced in a study of circulating tumor DNA in untreated peripheral T-cell lymphoma. Repertoires were generated with immunoSEQ multiplex PCR, while TCRdb's copy carries only in-frame clones and drops some. The repertoire holds 1,000 to 1,500 clones, around 63% seen once, with roughly 15% in the top ten. The sample consisted of cell-free DNA from blood serum. The receptors originated from a human donor with peripheral T-cell lymphoma.

This rearrangement joins TRBV30 to TRBJ1-6; no firm D call. The V end was cut by 5 bases, the J end by 5 bases, with 4 bases between. CDR1 GTSNPN and CDR2 SVGIG come from the germline V gene (reference sequence). The CDR3 is 11 amino acids. The CDR3 nucleotides read TGTGCCTGGGGGAATAATTCACCCCTCCACTTT. Its protein product is CAWGNNSPLHF.

There are a few counts of this clone. This chain joins TRBV6-5 and TRBJ2-7; no firm D call. The CDR3 spans 16 residues. With 2 bases removed from V and 5 bases from J, the gap between germline ends came to 19 bases. Germline V lookup: CDR1 MNHEY, CDR2 SVGAGI. As DNA, the CDR3 is TGTGCCAGCAGTTACAACCCGGGCCCCAGAGCCAACGAGCAGTACTTC. As protein: CASSYNPGPRANEQYF.

The genes are TRBV6-1 and TRBJ2-7; 8 nucleotides line up with TRBD2. CDR1 and CDR2 (germline): MNHNS, SASEGT. Germline trimming cut 1 base from V and 7 bases from J; bases unmatched to any gene: 9. This CDR3 contains 15 residues. The chain's CDR3 is CASSEVRAGAGEQYF. The CDR3 coding sequence is TGTGCCAGCAGTGAAGTCAGAGCGGGAGCGGGAGAGCAGTACTTC.

In DNA, the CDR3 is TGTGCCAGCAGTGACTACACAGATACGCAGTATTTT. Its translation: CASSDYTDTQYF. The V and J genes are TRBV25-1 and TRBJ2-3; D not certain. The germline CDR1 and CDR2 sequences are MGHDK and SYGVNS. This CDR3 comprises 12 residues. V was pared by 3 bases and J by 2 bases, with 3 bases between.

The chain has TRBV5-4 and TRBJ2-3; D gene unclear. This CDR3 spans 14 amino acids. Trimming removed 4 bases at V and 3 bases at J, with 12 bases between. CDR1 is SGHNT, CDR2 YYREEE, per germline (reference sequence). Here the CDR3 DNA reads TGTGCCAGCAGCATTAGCTTTAAAACAGATACGCAGTATTTT. Its protein product is CASSISFKTDTQYF.

This clone was seen more than once but under ten times. The chain uses TRBV6-1 and TRBJ2-7; tentatively, D is TRBD1 or TRBD2 (5 bases each). Germline V gene lookup returns CDR1 MNHNS and CDR2 SASEGT. This CDR3 comprises 13 residues. Between the trimmed V and J ends, which lost 6 bases and 0 bases, there was a span of 9 bases. The CDR3 bases are TGTGCCAGCAGAGGGACCGCCTCCTACGAGCAGTACTTC. Its translation is CASRGTASYEQYF.

The chain employs TRBV6-5 and TRBJ2-7; 7 bases agree with TRBD1. V lost 4 bases and J lost 3; bases outside the gene matches: 6. The CDR3 runs 14 residues. CDR1 MNHEY and CDR2 SVGAGI come from the germline V gene. The CDR3 DNA reads as TGTGCCAGCAGTTCCCGGGACAGCTACTACGAGCAGTACTTC. Its protein product is CASSSRDSYYEQYF.

In this sample, this clone turned up a few times. The same CDR3 can be traced to other DNA sequences in this sample. The genes are TRBV5-1 and TRBJ2-7; TRBD1 is a possible D gene (5 bases). CDR3 length: 13 amino acids. Trimming took 0 bases from V and 7 from J, leaving 11 bases between them. In germline, CDR1 is SGHRS, CDR2 YFSETQ. The CDR3 protein is CASSLGGAGEQYF. CDR3 nucleotide sequence: TGCGCCAGCAGCTTGGGGGGTGCAGGGGAGCAGTACTTC.

V gene TRBV5-7 combines with J gene TRBJ2-1; tentative D call: TRBD1 (5 bases). TRBV5-7 is an open reading frame, and its role is uncertain. Trimming took 4 bases from V and 0 from J, leaving 5 bases between them. This CDR3 spans 13 amino acids. CDR3 in amino acids: CASSDSSYNEQFF. In nucleotides, the CDR3 is TGTGCCAGCAGCGACAGCTCCTACAATGAGCAGTTCTTC.

The DNA of the CDR3 is TGTGCCAGCAGCGTAGGGACAGGGCACTCCTACGAGCAGTACTTC. This codes for CASSVGTGHSYEQYF. The rearrangement joins TRBV9 to TRBJ2-7; 8 bases match TRBD1. Germline V gene lookup returns CDR1 SGDLS and CDR2 YYNGEE. V shed 0 bases and J 0 bases; nucleotides not matched to a gene: 2. CDR3 length equals 15 residues.

Worth noting for this clone: At the DNA level, this CDR3 is encoded by other sequences in the same sample as well. This chain connects TRBV4-1 to TRBJ2-7; maybe TRBD2 (6 bases). This CDR3 has 15 amino acids. The V gene's germline CDR1 is MGHRA and CDR2 YSYEKL. The V and J ends lost 0 bases and 2 bases respectively, with 11 bases between them. This CDR3 is CASSQDRRGAYEQYF. The CDR3 nucleotides are TGCGCCAGCAGCCAAGATAGGAGGGGAGCCTACGAGCAGTACTTC.

The chain joins TRBV4-1 to TRBJ2-3; 12 positions agree with TRBD2. The CDR3 loop spans 20 amino acids. The germline V gene has CDR1 MGHRA and CDR2 YSYEKL. V shed 5 bases and J 0 bases; nucleotides not matched to a gene: 15. In DNA form, the CDR3 reads TGCGCCAGCAGCAAATATGGACTAGCGGGACCCGAGTCTAGCACAGATACGCAGTATTTT. This gives the protein CASSKYGLAGPESSTDTQYF.

This chain uses TRBV2 with TRBJ2-7; D is unresolved. CDR1 and CDR2 (germline): SNHLY, FYNNEI. Trimming removed 3 bases at V and 3 bases at J, with 6 bases between. The CDR3 has 12 amino acids. The CDR3: CASSEVVYEQYF. CDR3 in DNA: TGTGCCAGCAGTGAGGTGGTCTACGAGCAGTACTTC.